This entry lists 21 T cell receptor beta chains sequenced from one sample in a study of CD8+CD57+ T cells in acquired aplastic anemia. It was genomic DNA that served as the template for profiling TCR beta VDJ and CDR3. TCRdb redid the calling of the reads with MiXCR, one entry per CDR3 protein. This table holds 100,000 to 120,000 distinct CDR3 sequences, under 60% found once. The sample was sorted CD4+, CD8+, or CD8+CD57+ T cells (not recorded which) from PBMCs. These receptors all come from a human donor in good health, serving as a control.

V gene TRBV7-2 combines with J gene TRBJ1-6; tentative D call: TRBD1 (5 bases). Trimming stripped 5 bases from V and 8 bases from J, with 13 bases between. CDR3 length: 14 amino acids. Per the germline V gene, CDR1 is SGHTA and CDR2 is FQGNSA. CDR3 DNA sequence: TGTGCCAGCAGCCAAGAGCAGGGCGATTCACCCCTCCACTTT. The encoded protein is CASSQEQGDSPLHF.

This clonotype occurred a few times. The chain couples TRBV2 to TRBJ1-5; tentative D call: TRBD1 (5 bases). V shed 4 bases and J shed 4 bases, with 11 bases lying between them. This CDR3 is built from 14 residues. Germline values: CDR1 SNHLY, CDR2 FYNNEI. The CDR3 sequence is CASSAGTDNQPQHF. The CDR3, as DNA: TGTGCCAGCAGTGCAGGGACGGATAATCAGCCCCAGCATTTT.

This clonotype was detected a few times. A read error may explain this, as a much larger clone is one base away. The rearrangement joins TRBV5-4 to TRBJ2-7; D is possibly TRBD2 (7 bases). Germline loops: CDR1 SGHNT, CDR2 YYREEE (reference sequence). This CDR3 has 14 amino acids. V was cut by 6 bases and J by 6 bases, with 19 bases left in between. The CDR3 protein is CASNPSEGGGEQYF. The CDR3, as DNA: TGTGCCAGCAACCCATCCGAAGGGGGGGGCGAGCAGTACTTC.

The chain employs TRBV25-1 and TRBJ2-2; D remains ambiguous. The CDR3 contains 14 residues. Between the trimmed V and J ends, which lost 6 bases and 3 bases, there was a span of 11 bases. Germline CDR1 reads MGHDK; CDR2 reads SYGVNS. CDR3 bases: TGTGCCAGCAGCCAAGTTGTGCACACCGGGGAGCTGTTTTTT. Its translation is CASSQVVHTGELFF.

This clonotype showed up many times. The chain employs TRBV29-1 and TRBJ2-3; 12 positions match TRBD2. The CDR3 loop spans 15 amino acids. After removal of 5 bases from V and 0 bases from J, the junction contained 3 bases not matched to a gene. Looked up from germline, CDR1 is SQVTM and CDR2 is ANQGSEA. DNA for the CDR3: TGCAGCGTTTCCGGGACTAGCGGGAGCACAGATACGCAGTATTTT. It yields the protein CSVSGTSGSTDTQYF.

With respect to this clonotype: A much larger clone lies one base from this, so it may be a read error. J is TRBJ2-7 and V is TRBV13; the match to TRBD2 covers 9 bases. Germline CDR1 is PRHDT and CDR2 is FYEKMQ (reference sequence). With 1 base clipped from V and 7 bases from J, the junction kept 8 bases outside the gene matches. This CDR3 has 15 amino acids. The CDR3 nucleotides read TGTGCCAGCAGCTTAGCCAGCGGGGGGTCTGATGAGCAGTACTTC. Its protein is CASSLASGGSDEQYF.

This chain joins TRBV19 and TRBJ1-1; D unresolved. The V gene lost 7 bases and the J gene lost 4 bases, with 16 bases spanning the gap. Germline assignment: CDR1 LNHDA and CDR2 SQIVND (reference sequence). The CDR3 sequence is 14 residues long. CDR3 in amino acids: CASITGRFSTEAFF. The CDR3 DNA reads TGTGCCAGTATCACGGGTCGTTTTTCCACTGAAGCTTTCTTT.

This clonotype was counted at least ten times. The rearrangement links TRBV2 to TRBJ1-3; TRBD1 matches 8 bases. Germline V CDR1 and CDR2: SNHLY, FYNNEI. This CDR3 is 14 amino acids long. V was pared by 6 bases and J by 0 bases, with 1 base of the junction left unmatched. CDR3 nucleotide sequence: TGTGCCAGCAGAGGGACAGGCTCTGGAAACACCATATATTTT. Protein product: CASRGTGSGNTIYF.

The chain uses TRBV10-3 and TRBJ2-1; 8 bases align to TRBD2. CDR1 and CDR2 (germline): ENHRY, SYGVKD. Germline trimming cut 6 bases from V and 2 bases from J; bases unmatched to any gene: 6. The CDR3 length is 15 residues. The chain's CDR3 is CAIRGSGGPYNEQFF. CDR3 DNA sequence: TGTGCCATCAGGGGGAGCGGGGGCCCCTACAATGAGCAGTTCTTC.

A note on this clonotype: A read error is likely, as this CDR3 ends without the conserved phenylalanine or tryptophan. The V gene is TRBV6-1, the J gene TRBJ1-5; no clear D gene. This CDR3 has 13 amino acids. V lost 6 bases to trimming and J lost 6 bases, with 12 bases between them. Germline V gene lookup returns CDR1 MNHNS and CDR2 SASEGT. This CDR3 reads CASSPGPGQPQHH. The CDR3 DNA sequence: TGTGCCAGCAGCCCCGGCCCGGGTCAGCCCCAGCATCAT.

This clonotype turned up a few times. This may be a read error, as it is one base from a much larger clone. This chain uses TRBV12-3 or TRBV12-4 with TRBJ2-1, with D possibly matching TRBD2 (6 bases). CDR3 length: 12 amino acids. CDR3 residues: CASSLATREQLF. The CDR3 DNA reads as TGTGCCAGCAGTTTAGCGACACGGGAGCAGCTCTTC.

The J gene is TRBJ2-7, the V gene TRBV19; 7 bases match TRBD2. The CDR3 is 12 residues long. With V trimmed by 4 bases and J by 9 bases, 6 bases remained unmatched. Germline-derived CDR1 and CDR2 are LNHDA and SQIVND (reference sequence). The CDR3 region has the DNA TGTGCCAGTAGTAGGCAGGGAGGGCGGCAGTACTTC. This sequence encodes CASSRQGGRQYF.

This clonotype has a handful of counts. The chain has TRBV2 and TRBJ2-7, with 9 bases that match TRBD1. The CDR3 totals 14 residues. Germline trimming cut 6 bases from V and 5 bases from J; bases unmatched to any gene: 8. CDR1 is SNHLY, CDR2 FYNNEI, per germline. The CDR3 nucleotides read TGTGCCAGCAGGGCTCCGACAGGGGGGGACGAGCAGTACTTC. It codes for CASRAPTGGDEQYF.

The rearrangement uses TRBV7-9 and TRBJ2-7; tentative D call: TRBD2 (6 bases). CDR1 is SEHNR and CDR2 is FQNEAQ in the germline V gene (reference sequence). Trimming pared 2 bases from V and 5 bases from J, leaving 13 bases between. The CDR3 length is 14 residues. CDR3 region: CASSLFIGGHEQYF. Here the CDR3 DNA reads TGTGCCAGCAGCTTATTCATCGGGGGTCACGAGCAGTACTTC.

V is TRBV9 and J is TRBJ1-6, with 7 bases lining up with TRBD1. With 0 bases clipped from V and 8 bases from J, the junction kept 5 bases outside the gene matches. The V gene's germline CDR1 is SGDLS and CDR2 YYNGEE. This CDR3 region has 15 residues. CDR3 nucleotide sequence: TGTGCCAGCAGCGTAGGACAGGGCGGTGATTCACCCCTCCACTTT. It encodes CASSVGQGGDSPLHF.

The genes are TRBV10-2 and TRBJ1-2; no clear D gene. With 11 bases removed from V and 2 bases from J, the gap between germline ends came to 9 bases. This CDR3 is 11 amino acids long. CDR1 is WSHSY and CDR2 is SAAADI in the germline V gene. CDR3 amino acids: CAGTVNYGYTF. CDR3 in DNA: TGCGCCGGTACCGTAAACTATGGCTACACCTTC.

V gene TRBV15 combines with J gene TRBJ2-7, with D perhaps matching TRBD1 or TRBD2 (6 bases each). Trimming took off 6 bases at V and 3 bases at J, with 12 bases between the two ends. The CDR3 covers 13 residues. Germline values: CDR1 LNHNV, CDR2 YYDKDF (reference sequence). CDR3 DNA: TGTGCCACCAGTCTCAAGGGGGGCTACGAGCAGTACTTC. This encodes CATSLKGGYEQYF.

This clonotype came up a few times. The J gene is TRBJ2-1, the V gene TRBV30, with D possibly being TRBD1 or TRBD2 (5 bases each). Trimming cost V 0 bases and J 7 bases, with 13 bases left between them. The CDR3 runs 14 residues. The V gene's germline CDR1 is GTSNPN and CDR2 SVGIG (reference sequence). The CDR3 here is CAWSVRDGINEQFF. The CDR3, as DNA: TGTGCCTGGAGTGTACGGGACGGAATAAATGAGCAGTTCTTC.

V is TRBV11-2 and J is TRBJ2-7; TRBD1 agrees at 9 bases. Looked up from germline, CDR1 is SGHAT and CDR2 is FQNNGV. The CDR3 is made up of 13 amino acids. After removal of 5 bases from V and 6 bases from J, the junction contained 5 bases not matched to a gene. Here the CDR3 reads CASSGQGLTEQYF. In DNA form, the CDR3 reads TGTGCCAGCAGCGGACAGGGGTTGACCGAGCAGTACTTC. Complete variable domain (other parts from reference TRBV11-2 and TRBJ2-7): EAGVAQSPRYKIIEKRQSVAFWCNPISGHATLYWYQQILGQGPKLLIQFQNNGVVDDSQLPKDRFSAERLKGVDSTLKIQPAKLEDSAVYLCASSGQGLTEQYFGPGTRLTVT.

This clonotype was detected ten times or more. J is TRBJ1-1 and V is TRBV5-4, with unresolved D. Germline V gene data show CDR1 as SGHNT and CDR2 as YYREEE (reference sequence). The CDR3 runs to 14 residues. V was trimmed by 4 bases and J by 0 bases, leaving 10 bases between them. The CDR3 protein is CASSVGPMNTEAFF. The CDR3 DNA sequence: TGTGCCAGCAGCGTTGGACCGATGAACACTGAAGCTTTCTTT.

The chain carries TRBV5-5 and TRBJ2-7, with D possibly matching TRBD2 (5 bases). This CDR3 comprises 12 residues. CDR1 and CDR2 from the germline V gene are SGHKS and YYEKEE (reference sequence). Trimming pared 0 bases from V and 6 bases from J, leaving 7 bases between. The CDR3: CASSLGGSEQYF. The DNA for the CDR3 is TGTGCCAGCAGCTTGGGAGGGAGCGAGCAGTACTTC.